Listed below are T cell receptor beta chains from one sample, sequenced in a study of metastatic and nonmetastatic thyroid tumors. TCRdb re-called the PCR reads via MiXCR. This sample has around 31,000 clones, with over 14% found just once. Sequenced: blood. These receptors were taken from a male donor with papillary thyroid cancer or a benign thyroid nodule (not recorded which). Some clones in this sample may be carry-over from other donors' samples. Both conserved end residues are part of each CDR3. Each record gives: D gene, J gene, V gene, clone size, CDR3 protein, CDR3 DNA. The D gene is left open where the match is weak. Clone size, where shown, is once, few, many, or a class for clones that have expanded.

d_call: .
j_call: TRBJ1-2
v_call: TRBV7-2
clone_size: medium-sized
cdr3_aa: CASSLVAAYTF
cdr3_nt: TGTGCCAGCAGCTTAGTCGCAGCCTACACCTTC

d_call: .
j_call: TRBJ2-3
v_call: TRBV5-1
clone_size: .
cdr3_aa: CASSSPSVGPADTQYF
cdr3_nt: TGCGCCAGCAGCTCCCCTAGCGTGGGGCCGGCAGATACGCAGTATTTT

d_call: TRBD2
j_call: TRBJ2-1
v_call: TRBV29-1
clone_size: many
cdr3_aa: CSLLGSGTSGREQFF
cdr3_nt: TGCAGCCTATTGGGGTCAGGGACTAGCGGGAGGGAGCAGTTCTTC

d_call: .
j_call: TRBJ1-2
v_call: TRBV19
clone_size: few
cdr3_aa: CASSTDSFYGYTF
cdr3_nt: TGTGCCAGTAGTACAGACAGTTTCTATGGCTACACCTTC

d_call: .
j_call: TRBJ2-7
v_call: TRBV15
clone_size: many
cdr3_aa: CATSRATEEEQYF
cdr3_nt: TGTGCCACCAGCAGAGCTACCGAGGAGGAGCAGTACTTC

d_call: TRBD1
j_call: TRBJ2-2
v_call: TRBV6-6
clone_size: many
cdr3_aa: CASSHATGTGGGTGELFF
cdr3_nt: TGTGCCAGCAGTCACGCCACCGGGACAGGGGGTGGGACCGGGGAGCTGTTTTTT

d_call: .
j_call: TRBJ1-2
v_call: TRBV20-1
clone_size: many
cdr3_aa: CSGVPGYTF
cdr3_nt: TGCAGTGGGGTGCCGGGCTACACCTTC

d_call: .
j_call: TRBJ2-3
v_call: TRBV6-1
clone_size: many
cdr3_aa: CASRDDRSGTDTQYF
cdr3_nt: TGTGCCAGCAGAGACGACAGGTCCGGCACAGATACGCAGTATTTT

d_call: .
j_call: TRBJ1-1
v_call: TRBV6-5
clone_size: .
cdr3_aa: CASSYSDIGYTEAFF
cdr3_nt: TGTGCCAGCAGTTACTCTGACATCGGCTACACTGAAGCTTTCTTT

d_call: .
j_call: TRBJ2-7
v_call: TRBV6-2/TRBV6-3
clone_size: many
cdr3_aa: CASGSYEQYF
cdr3_nt: TGTGCCAGCGGATCCTACGAGCAGTACTTC

d_call: .
j_call: TRBJ2-3
v_call: TRBV29-1
clone_size: few
cdr3_aa: CSVLNLSTDTQYF
cdr3_nt: TGCAGCGTTCTAAATCTTAGCACAGATACGCAGTATTTT

d_call: TRBD2
j_call: TRBJ2-7
v_call: TRBV11-1
clone_size: many
cdr3_aa: CASSRLAGGPRSYEQYF
cdr3_nt: TGTGCCAGCAGCAGACTAGCGGGAGGTCCGCGCTCCTACGAGCAGTACTTC

d_call: .
j_call: TRBJ2-6
v_call: TRBV5-1
clone_size: .
cdr3_aa: CASSLTVLSGANVLTF
cdr3_nt: TGCGCCAGCAGCTTGACTGTCCTCTCTGGGGCCAACGTCCTGACTTTC

d_call: .
j_call: TRBJ2-5
v_call: TRBV19
clone_size: many
cdr3_aa: CASSREGITQETQYF
cdr3_nt: TGTGCCAGTAGTCGAGAGGGCATCACCCAAGAGACCCAGTACTTC

d_call: TRBD1
j_call: TRBJ2-6
v_call: TRBV6-1
clone_size: medium-sized
cdr3_aa: CASRDRGRPSSGANVLTF
cdr3_nt: TGTGCCAGCAGGGACAGGGGGCGGCCTTCCTCTGGGGCCAACGTCCTGACTTTC

d_call: .
j_call: TRBJ2-1
v_call: TRBV20-1
clone_size: .
cdr3_aa: CSAREAWGGFF
cdr3_nt: TGCAGTGCTAGGGAGGCCTGGGGAGGGTTCTTC

d_call: TRBD2
j_call: TRBJ2-7
v_call: TRBV20-1
clone_size: many
cdr3_aa: CSAGGTGTYEQYF
cdr3_nt: TGCAGTGCCGGGGGGACGGGCACCTACGAGCAGTACTTC

d_call: TRBD1
j_call: TRBJ1-4
v_call: TRBV5-5
clone_size: many
cdr3_aa: CASSRQQGEKLFF
cdr3_nt: TGTGCCAGCAGCCGACAACAGGGGGAAAAACTGTTTTTT

d_call: .
j_call: TRBJ1-1
v_call: TRBV30
clone_size: once
cdr3_aa: CAWSGTEAFF
cdr3_nt: TGCGCCTGGAGTGGTACTGAAGCTTTCTTT

d_call: TRBD1
j_call: TRBJ2-7
v_call: TRBV4-2
clone_size: many
cdr3_aa: CASSHLQGAPSYEQYF
cdr3_nt: TGTGCCAGCAGCCACTTACAGGGGGCGCCCTCCTACGAGCAGTACTTC

d_call: TRBD1
j_call: TRBJ2-6
v_call: TRBV9
clone_size: many
cdr3_aa: CASTRQGTSGANVLTF
cdr3_nt: TGTGCCAGTACGAGACAGGGAACCTCTGGGGCCAACGTCCTGACTTTC

d_call: TRBD2
j_call: TRBJ2-1
v_call: TRBV7-8
clone_size: many
cdr3_aa: CASSSDRHPGGDEQFF
cdr3_nt: TGTGCCAGCAGCAGTGACAGGCACCCGGGGGGGGATGAGCAGTTCTTC

d_call: .
j_call: TRBJ2-1
v_call: TRBV19
clone_size: few
cdr3_aa: CASSIVSSRGNEQFF
cdr3_nt: TGTGCCAGCAGTATAGTGTCTAGCAGAGGGAATGAGCAGTTCTTC

d_call: .
j_call: TRBJ2-7
v_call: TRBV10-3
clone_size: medium-sized
cdr3_aa: CAISATAYEQYF
cdr3_nt: TGTGCCATCAGCGCCACAGCTTACGAGCAGTACTTC

d_call: .
j_call: TRBJ1-2
v_call: TRBV20-1
clone_size: many
cdr3_aa: CSARKTNYGYTF
cdr3_nt: TGCAGTGCCCGAAAAACTAACTATGGCTACACCTTC

d_call: .
j_call: TRBJ1-5
v_call: TRBV30
clone_size: many
cdr3_aa: CAWSVGNQPQHF
cdr3_nt: TGTGCCTGGAGTGTGGGAAATCAGCCCCAGCATTTT

d_call: TRBD1
j_call: TRBJ1-4
v_call: TRBV6-5
clone_size: many
cdr3_aa: CASSYTQGFQEKLFF
cdr3_nt: TGTGCCAGCAGTTACACACAGGGGTTTCAGGAAAAACTGTTTTTT

d_call: TRBD2
j_call: TRBJ2-7
v_call: TRBV7-2
clone_size: many
cdr3_aa: CASSSGSGGRDF
cdr3_nt: TGTGCCAGCAGCTCGGGGTCGGGAGGCCGAGACTTC

d_call: TRBD2
j_call: TRBJ2-3
v_call: TRBV20-1
clone_size: many
cdr3_aa: CSARGGAGGVGTQYF
cdr3_nt: TGCAGTGCCCGAGGGGGGGCGGGAGGTGTGGGTACGCAGTATTTT

d_call: .
j_call: TRBJ2-6
v_call: TRBV6-4
clone_size: many
cdr3_aa: CASSESPPSSGANVLTF
cdr3_nt: TGTGCCAGCAGTGAATCTCCCCCGAGTTCCGGGGCCAACGTCCTGACTTTC

d_call: TRBD1
j_call: TRBJ2-2
v_call: TRBV13
clone_size: many
cdr3_aa: CASRQGAYTGELFF
cdr3_nt: TGTGCCAGCCGACAGGGGGCGTACACCGGGGAGCTGTTTTTT

d_call: .
j_call: TRBJ2-5
v_call: TRBV11-3
clone_size: .
cdr3_aa: CASSQGGDGQETQYF
cdr3_nt: TGTGCCAGCAGCCAAGGGGGGGACGGACAAGAGACCCAGTACTTC

d_call: .
j_call: TRBJ2-6
v_call: TRBV5-6
clone_size: .
cdr3_aa: CASSFLTF
cdr3_nt: TGTGCCAGCAGCTTCTTGACTTTC

d_call: .
j_call: TRBJ2-4
v_call: TRBV29-1
clone_size: many
cdr3_aa: CSVVVSDIQYF
cdr3_nt: TGCAGCGTTGTGGTTTCAGACATTCAGTACTTC

d_call: TRBD1
j_call: TRBJ2-7
v_call: TRBV7-9
clone_size: many
cdr3_aa: CASSIDRGPREQYF
cdr3_nt: TGTGCCAGCAGCATAGACAGGGGCCCTCGGGAGCAGTACTTC

d_call: TRBD1
j_call: TRBJ2-1
v_call: TRBV5-4
clone_size: many
cdr3_aa: CASSSGQGFYNEQFF
cdr3_nt: TGTGCCAGCAGCTCGGGACAGGGGTTCTACAATGAGCAGTTCTTC

d_call: .
j_call: TRBJ2-7
v_call: TRBV20-1
clone_size: .
cdr3_aa: CSARGSEQYF
cdr3_nt: TGCAGTGCTAGGGGATCGGAGCAGTACTTC

d_call: .
j_call: TRBJ2-2
v_call: TRBV18
clone_size: many
cdr3_aa: CASSLSGTNTGELFF
cdr3_nt: TGTGCCAGCTCACTCTCCGGGACCAACACCGGGGAGCTGTTTTTT

d_call: TRBD2
j_call: TRBJ2-5
v_call: TRBV6-1
clone_size: many
cdr3_aa: CASSFAIAGGGETQYF
cdr3_nt: TGTGCCAGCAGCTTCGCTATAGCGGGGGGGGGAGAGACCCAGTACTTC

d_call: TRBD1
j_call: TRBJ1-2
v_call: TRBV6-1
clone_size: .
cdr3_aa: CASSEGGQAFYGYTF
cdr3_nt: TGTGCCAGCAGTGAGGGGGGACAGGCGTTCTATGGCTACACCTTC

d_call: .
j_call: TRBJ2-1
v_call: TRBV6-1
clone_size: .
cdr3_aa: CASSEHPSGSSYNEQFF
cdr3_nt: TGTGCCAGCAGTGAACATCCGTCGGGGAGCTCCTACAATGAGCAGTTCTTC

d_call: .
j_call: TRBJ2-5
v_call: TRBV6-1
clone_size: many
cdr3_aa: CASRPRGRGQTQYF
cdr3_nt: TGTGCCAGCAGACCTAGGGGGAGAGGACAGACCCAGTACTTC

d_call: .
j_call: TRBJ2-3
v_call: TRBV7-2
clone_size: many
cdr3_aa: CASSFGGGGDTQYF
cdr3_nt: TGTGCCAGCAGCTTTGGGGGAGGTGGAGATACGCAGTATTTT

d_call: TRBD2
j_call: TRBJ2-7
v_call: TRBV3-1
clone_size: .
cdr3_aa: CASSRPRRLAVYEQYF
cdr3_nt: TGTGCCAGCAGCCGCCCGCGAAGGCTAGCGGTCTACGAGCAGTATTTC

d_call: .
j_call: TRBJ1-1
v_call: TRBV28
clone_size: many
cdr3_aa: CASSFYGHQNTEAFF
cdr3_nt: TGTGCCAGCAGTTTTTATGGACACCAGAACACTGAAGCTTTCTTT

d_call: TRBD2
j_call: TRBJ2-7
v_call: TRBV6-2/TRBV6-3
clone_size: few
cdr3_aa: CASIPVPTSVAYEQYF
cdr3_nt: TGTGCCAGCATCCCGGTCCCGACTAGCGTGGCCTACGAGCAGTACTTC

d_call: .
j_call: TRBJ1-1
v_call: TRBV3-1
clone_size: many
cdr3_aa: CASSLRALSTEAFF
cdr3_nt: TGTGCCAGCAGCCTACGAGCCTTGAGCACTGAAGCTTTCTTT

d_call: .
j_call: TRBJ1-5
v_call: TRBV20-1
clone_size: many
cdr3_aa: CSARDPRDGNSNQPQHF
cdr3_nt: TGCAGTGCTAGAGATCCCAGGGACGGAAATAGCAATCAGCCCCAGCATTTT

d_call: TRBD2
j_call: TRBJ2-1
v_call: TRBV20-1
clone_size: .
cdr3_aa: CSARSPGTSGGADNEQFF
cdr3_nt: TGCAGTGCTCGCAGTCCCGGGACTAGCGGGGGGGCCGATAATGAGCAGTTCTTC

d_call: .
j_call: TRBJ2-2
v_call: TRBV6-5
clone_size: few
cdr3_aa: CASIPRVSPLTGELFF
cdr3_nt: TGTGCCAGCATTCCTCGTGTTAGCCCTCTCACCGGGGAGCTGTTTTTC

d_call: .
j_call: TRBJ2-7
v_call: TRBV6-5
clone_size: many
cdr3_aa: CASSYQIGVEQYF
cdr3_nt: TGTGCCAGCAGTTACCAAATAGGTGTTGAGCAGTACTTC

d_call: .
j_call: TRBJ1-3
v_call: TRBV5-6
clone_size: many
cdr3_aa: CASSFRTRHSGNTIYF
cdr3_nt: TGTGCCAGCAGCTTTAGGACAAGACACTCTGGAAACACCATATATTTT

d_call: .
j_call: TRBJ1-3
v_call: TRBV7-2
clone_size: many
cdr3_aa: CASSPGGGAGNTIYF
cdr3_nt: TGTGCCAGCAGCCCGGGGGGAGGGGCTGGAAACACCATATATTTT